Reported below is one T cell receptor (beta chain). Its antigen is undetermined. The data derive from a study of response to subunit inactivated influenza vaccine. Study conclusions and caveats: Authors suggested each seasonal influenza vaccination recruits few new T cells.

Each CDR3 protein is one row after TCRdb ran MiXCR on the RT-PCR reads. The sample lists 490,000 or so distinct CDR3 sequences; 6% to 9% were seen once. The CDR3 runs to 12 residues. V was clipped by 7 bases and J by 4 bases, with 12 bases between them. Germline V gene data show CDR1 as SQVTM and CDR2 as ANQGSEA. This TCR was recovered from a man aged 50-75 years who received an inactivated influenza vaccine. The sequences come from PBMCs from blood, collected less than 25 months after vaccination. This chain uses TRBV29-1 with TRBJ2-3; D is ambiguous. As DNA, the CDR3 is TGCAGCGCTCAGGTAGCCGCAGATACGCAGTATTTT. Residues: CSAQVAADTQYF.